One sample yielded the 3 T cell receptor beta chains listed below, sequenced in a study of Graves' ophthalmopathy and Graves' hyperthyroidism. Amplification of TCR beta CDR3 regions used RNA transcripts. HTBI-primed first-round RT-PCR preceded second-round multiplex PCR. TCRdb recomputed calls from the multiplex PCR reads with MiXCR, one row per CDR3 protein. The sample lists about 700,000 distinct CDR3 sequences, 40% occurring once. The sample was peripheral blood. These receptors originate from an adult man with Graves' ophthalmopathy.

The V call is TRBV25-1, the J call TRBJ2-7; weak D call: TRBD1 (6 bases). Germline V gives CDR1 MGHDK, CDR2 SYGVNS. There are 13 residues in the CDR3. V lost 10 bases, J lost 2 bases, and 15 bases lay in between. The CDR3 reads CATRGRSTYEQYF. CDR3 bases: TGTGCCACCAGGGGTAGGTCTACCTACGAGCAGTACTTC.

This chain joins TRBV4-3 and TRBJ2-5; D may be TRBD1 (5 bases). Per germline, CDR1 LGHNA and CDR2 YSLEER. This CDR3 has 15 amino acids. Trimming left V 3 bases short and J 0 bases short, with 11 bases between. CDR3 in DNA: TGCGCCAGCAGCCAGGCGACAGCGTACCAAGAGACCCAGTACTTC. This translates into CASSQATAYQETQYF.

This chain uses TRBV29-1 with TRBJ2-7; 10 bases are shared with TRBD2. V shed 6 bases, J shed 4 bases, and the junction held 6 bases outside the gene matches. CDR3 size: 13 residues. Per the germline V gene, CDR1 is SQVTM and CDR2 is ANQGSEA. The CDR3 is CSVDPSGSYEQYF. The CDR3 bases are TGCAGCGTAGACCCTAGCGGGAGTTACGAGCAGTACTTC.